The 16 T cell receptor beta chains below come from one sample, sequenced in a study of cytomegalovirus exposure and HLA in healthy donors. The PCR made use of 60 Vbeta and 13 Jbeta primers. Here immunoSEQ multiplex PCR was the method, and the copy in TCRdb shows in-frame clones only, minus some. The sample consists of about 180,000 clones, 84% of them appearing once. The sequenced sample consisted of PBMCs. The receptors shown here come from a man aged 25-45 years in good health and CMV-seronegative.

The chain is built from TRBV2 and TRBJ2-5; a weak D match, TRBD2 (7 bases). Deletions cut 7 bases from V and 1 base from J, with 13 bases between. Germline V gene sequence: CDR1 SNHLY, CDR2 FYNNEI. The CDR3 runs 14 residues. CDR3 sequence: CASIKGGPQETQYF. Here the CDR3 DNA reads TGTGCCAGCATAAAGGGGGGGCCCCAAGAGACCCAGTACTTC. The full variable domain, completed using reference TRBV2 and TRBJ2-5, is EPEVTQTPSHQVTQMGQEVILRCVPISNHLYFYWYRQILGQKVEFLVSFYNNEISEKSEIFDDQFSVERPDGSNFTLKIRSTKLEDSAMYFCASIKGGPQETQYFGPGTRLLVL.

The chain recombines TRBV5-5 with TRBJ1-5, with D unresolved. The CDR3 is 15 amino acids. Between the trimmed V and J ends, which lost 0 bases and 0 bases, there was a span of 7 bases. Per the germline V gene, CDR1 is SGHKS and CDR2 is YYEKEE (reference sequence). CDR3 amino acids: CASSLGASSNQPQHF. Written as DNA, the CDR3 is TGTGCCAGCAGCTTGGGGGCCTCTAGCAATCAGCCCCAGCATTTT.

The chain combines TRBV13 with TRBJ1-6, with 8 bases aligning to TRBD1. Germline CDR1 is PRHDT and CDR2 is FYEKMQ (reference sequence). The J segment lost 4 bases and the V segment lost 6 bases, leaving 8 bases of the junction unmatched. The CDR3 totals 16 residues. The CDR3 DNA reads as TGTGCCAGCAGGCCGACCGGGACAGGATATAATTCACCCCTCCACTTT. Its protein is CASRPTGTGYNSPLHF.

This rearrangement joins TRBV15 to TRBJ2-1, with a tentative D call TRBD1 (6 bases). The CDR3 is 15 amino acids. Trimming stripped 8 bases from V and 2 bases from J, with 16 bases between. Germline CDR1 and CDR2: LNHNV and YYDKDF (reference sequence). CDR3 sequence (DNA): TGTGCCACCTCAACCGGGACATTCACCTACAATGAGCAGTTCTTC. It specifies CATSTGTFTYNEQFF.

This clone appeared once. The rearrangement joins TRBV11-2 to TRBJ2-7, with 9 nucleotides matching TRBD2. With 1 base clipped from V and 2 bases from J, the junction kept 12 bases outside the gene matches. From germline, CDR1 is SGHAT and CDR2 FQNNGV. This CDR3 contains 18 residues. CDR3: CASSLASSGAAWPYEQYF. Written as DNA, the CDR3 is TGTGCCAGCAGCTTAGCCTCTAGCGGGGCAGCTTGGCCCTACGAGCAGTACTTC.

The rearrangement links TRBV6-6 to TRBJ2-5; possibly TRBD1 for D (7 bases). Trimming took off 2 bases at V and 11 bases at J, with 21 bases between the two ends. This CDR3 is 15 amino acids long. The germline V gene encodes CDR1 MNHNY and CDR2 SVGAGI (reference sequence). In DNA form, the CDR3 reads TGTGCCAGCAGTTACCCGGGACAGCACCTCCGGGGGCAGTACTTC. Its protein is CASSYPGQHLRGQYF.

The genes are TRBV6-5 and TRBJ2-7, with a possible D match to TRBD1 (5 bases). With 5 bases removed from V and 3 bases from J, the gap between germline ends came to 14 bases. Germline V lookup: CDR1 MNHEY, CDR2 SVGAGI. This CDR3 is built from 14 residues. The DNA of the CDR3 is TGTGCCAGCAGTCTGTCACAGGCATACTACGAGCAGTACTTC. This translates into CASSLSQAYYEQYF.

The chain uses TRBV7-9 and TRBJ1-1; D may be TRBD1 (5 bases). The CDR3 spans 12 residues. Germline lookup yields CDR1 SEHNR and CDR2 FQNEAQ (reference sequence). Between the trimmed V and J ends, which lost 2 bases and 5 bases, there was a span of 6 bases. The CDR3 DNA sequence: TGTGCCAGCAGCTTATCAGGGACTGAAGCTTTCTTT. It is translated as CASSLSGTEAFF.

The chain recombines TRBV30 with TRBJ2-2; D may be TRBD2 (5 bases). The V end lost 0 bases, the J end lost 6 bases, and 14 bases lay between the germline ends. CDR1 is GTSNPN and CDR2 is SVGIG in the germline V gene (reference sequence). The CDR3 length is 15 residues. CDR3 DNA: TGTGCCTGGAGTGTACTAGGGCCTGCCTCCGGGGAGCTGTTTTTT. It codes for CAWSVLGPASGELFF.

The chain employs TRBV30 and TRBJ2-7; 9 bases line up with TRBD1. CDR3 length: 17 residues. The germline gives CDR1 GTSNPN, CDR2 SVGIG (reference sequence). V lost 2 bases and J lost 0; bases outside the gene matches: 11. CDR3 DNA sequence: TGTGCCTGGAGTCAAAGGACAGGGGCGGTTTCCTCCTACGAGCAGTACTTC. This translates into CAWSQRTGAVSSYEQYF.

J is TRBJ1-2 and V is TRBV5-1; D uncertain. V lost 0 bases, J lost 6 bases, and 21 bases lay in between. The CDR3 is 17 residues long. CDR1 is SGHRS, CDR2 YFSETQ, per germline. CDR3 DNA sequence: TGCGCCAGCAGCTTGGCCGTTGGCGGAAGTAAATTTCATGGCTACACCTTC. Its protein product is CASSLAVGGSKFHGYTF.

V gene TRBV6-5 combines with J gene TRBJ1-2; a weak D match, TRBD1 (5 bases). The length of the CDR3 is 15 residues. Germline CDR1 reads MNHEY; CDR2 reads SVGAGI. V was trimmed by 4 bases and J by 5 bases, leaving 17 bases between them. CDR3 residues: CASSFLPAGLYGYTF. The CDR3 DNA reads TGTGCCAGCAGTTTCCTCCCCGCAGGGTTGTATGGCTACACCTTC.

This CDR3 reads CASSLELAGGARYNEQFF. The DNA for the CDR3 is TGTGCCAGCAGCTTGGAACTAGCGGGTGGGGCACGGTACAATGAGCAGTTCTTC. The chain employs TRBV5-8 and TRBJ2-1; 9 nucleotides align to TRBD2. Looked up from germline, CDR1 is SGHTS and CDR2 is YDEGEE. V lost 0 bases and J lost 4; bases outside the gene matches: 11. There are 18 residues in the CDR3.

The chain links TRBV9 to TRBJ1-1, with 7 nucleotides matching TRBD1. This CDR3 comprises 17 residues. V was pared by 0 bases and J by 6 bases, with 14 bases of the junction left unmatched. Germline V gives CDR1 SGDLS, CDR2 YYNGEE. DNA for the CDR3: TGTGCCAGCAGCGTAGTCCAGGGGGGTGACAGGGACGCTGAAGCTTTCTTT. Its translation is CASSVVQGGDRDAEAFF.

The V gene is TRBV7-8, the J gene TRBJ2-5; weak D call: TRBD1 (6 bases). With the DNA end fitting TRBJ2-7 better, the J assignment may be wrong. Germline V gene lookup returns CDR1 SGHVS and CDR2 FQNEAQ. CDR3 length: 18 residues. CDR3 nucleotides: TGTGCCAGCAGCTTAGTTATGACCACAGGGCATCGCTCCTACGAGCAGTACTTC. It yields the protein CASSLVMTTGHRSYEQYF.

The CDR3 region is CASSRQGGGSPLHF. As DNA, the CDR3 is TGTGCCAGCAGTAGACAGGGAGGCGGTTCACCCCTCCACTTT. The J gene is TRBJ1-6, the V gene TRBV7-2, with TRBD1 matching 7 bases. V lost 6 bases, J lost 9 bases, and 8 bases stayed unmatched. This CDR3 has 14 residues. Per the germline V gene, CDR1 is SGHTA and CDR2 is FQGNSA.